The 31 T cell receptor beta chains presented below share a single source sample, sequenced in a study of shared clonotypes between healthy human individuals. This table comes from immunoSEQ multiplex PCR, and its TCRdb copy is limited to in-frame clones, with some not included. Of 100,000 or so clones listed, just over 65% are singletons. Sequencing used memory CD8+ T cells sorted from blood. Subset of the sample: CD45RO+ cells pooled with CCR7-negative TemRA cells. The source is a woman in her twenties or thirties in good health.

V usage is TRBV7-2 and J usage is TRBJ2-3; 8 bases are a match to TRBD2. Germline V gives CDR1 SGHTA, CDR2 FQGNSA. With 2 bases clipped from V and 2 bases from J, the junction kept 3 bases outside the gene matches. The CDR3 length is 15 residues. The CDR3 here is CASSLSGRNTDTQYF. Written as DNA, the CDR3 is TGTGCCAGCAGCTTAAGCGGGAGAAACACAGATACGCAGTATTTT.

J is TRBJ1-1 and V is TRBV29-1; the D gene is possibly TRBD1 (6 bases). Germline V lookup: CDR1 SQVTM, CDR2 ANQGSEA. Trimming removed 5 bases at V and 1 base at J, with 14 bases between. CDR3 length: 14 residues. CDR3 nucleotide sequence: TGCAGCGTTCTTGGACAGAACACGAACACTGAAGCTTTCTTT. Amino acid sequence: CSVLGQNTNTEAFF.

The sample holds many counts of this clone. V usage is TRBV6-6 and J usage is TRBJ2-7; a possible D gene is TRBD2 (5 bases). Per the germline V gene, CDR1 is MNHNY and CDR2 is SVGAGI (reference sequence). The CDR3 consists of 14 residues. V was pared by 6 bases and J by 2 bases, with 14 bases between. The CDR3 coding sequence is TGTGCCAGCAGCTATAGCGAAACCCCCTACGAGCAGTACTTC. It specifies CASSYSETPYEQYF.

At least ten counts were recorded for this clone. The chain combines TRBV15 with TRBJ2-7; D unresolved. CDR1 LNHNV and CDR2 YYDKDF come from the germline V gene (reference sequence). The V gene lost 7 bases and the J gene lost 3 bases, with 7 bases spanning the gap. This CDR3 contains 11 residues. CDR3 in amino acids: CATTDGYEQYF. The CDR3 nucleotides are TGTGCCACCACGGACGGCTACGAGCAGTACTTC.

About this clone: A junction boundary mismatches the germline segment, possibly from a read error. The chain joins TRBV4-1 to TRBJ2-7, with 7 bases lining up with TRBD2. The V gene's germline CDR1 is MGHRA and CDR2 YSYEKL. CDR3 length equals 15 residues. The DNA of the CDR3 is TGTGCCAGCAGCCAAGATCTAGCGGAAGCCTACGAGCAGTACTTC. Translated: CASSQDLAEAYEQYF.

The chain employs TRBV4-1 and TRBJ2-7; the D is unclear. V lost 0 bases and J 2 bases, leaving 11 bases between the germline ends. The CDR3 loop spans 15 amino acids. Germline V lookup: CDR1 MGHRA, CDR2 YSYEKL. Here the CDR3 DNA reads TGCGCCAGCAGCCAAGAGACGATCCCGACCTACGAGCAGTACTTC. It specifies CASSQETIPTYEQYF.

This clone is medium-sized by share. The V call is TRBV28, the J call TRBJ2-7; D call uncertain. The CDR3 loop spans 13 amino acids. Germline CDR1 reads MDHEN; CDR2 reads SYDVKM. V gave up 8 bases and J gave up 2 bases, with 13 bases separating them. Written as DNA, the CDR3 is TGTGCCAGCTTCCGCGACGGCGCCTACGAGCAGTACTTC. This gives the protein CASFRDGAYEQYF.

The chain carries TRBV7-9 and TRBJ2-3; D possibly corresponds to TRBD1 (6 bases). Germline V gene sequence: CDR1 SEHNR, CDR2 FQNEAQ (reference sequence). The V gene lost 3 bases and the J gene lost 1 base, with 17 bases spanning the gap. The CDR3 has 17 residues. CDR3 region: CASSLVNRAGRTDTQYF. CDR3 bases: TGTGCCAGCAGCTTGGTCAACAGGGCAGGACGCACAGATACGCAGTATTTT.

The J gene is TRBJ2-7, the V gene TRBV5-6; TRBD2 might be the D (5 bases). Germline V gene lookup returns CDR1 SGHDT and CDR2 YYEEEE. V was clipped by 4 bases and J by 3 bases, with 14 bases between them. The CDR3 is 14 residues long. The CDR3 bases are TGTGCCAGCAGCCCACCAAACGCGGGCTACGAGCAGTACTTC. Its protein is CASSPPNAGYEQYF.

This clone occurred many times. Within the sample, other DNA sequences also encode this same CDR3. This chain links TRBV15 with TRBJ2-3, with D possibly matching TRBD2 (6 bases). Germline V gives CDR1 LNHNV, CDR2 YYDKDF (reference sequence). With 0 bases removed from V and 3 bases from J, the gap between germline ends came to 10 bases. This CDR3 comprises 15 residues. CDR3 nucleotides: TGTGCCACCAGCAGAGATCGGGGGAGTACAGATACGCAGTATTTT. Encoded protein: CATSRDRGSTDTQYF.

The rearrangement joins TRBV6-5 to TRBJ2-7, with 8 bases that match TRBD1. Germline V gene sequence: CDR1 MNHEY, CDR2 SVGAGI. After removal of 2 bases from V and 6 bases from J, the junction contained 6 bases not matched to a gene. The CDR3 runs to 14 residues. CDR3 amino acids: CASSYGQGVSEQYF. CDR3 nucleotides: TGTGCCAGCAGTTACGGACAGGGTGTCAGCGAGCAGTACTTC.

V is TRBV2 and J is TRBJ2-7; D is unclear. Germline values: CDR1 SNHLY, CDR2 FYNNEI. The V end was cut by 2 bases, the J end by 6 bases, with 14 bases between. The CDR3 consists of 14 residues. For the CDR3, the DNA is TGTGCCAGCAGTGAATTTGTTAGCTATCGCGAGCAGTACTTC. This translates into CASSEFVSYREQYF.

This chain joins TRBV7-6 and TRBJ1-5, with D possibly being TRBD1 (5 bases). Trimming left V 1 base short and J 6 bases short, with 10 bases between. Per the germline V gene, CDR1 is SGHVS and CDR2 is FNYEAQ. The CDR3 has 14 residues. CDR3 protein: CASSLVGGGQPQHF. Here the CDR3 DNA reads TGTGCCAGCAGCTTAGTGGGTGGGGGTCAGCCCCAGCATTTT.

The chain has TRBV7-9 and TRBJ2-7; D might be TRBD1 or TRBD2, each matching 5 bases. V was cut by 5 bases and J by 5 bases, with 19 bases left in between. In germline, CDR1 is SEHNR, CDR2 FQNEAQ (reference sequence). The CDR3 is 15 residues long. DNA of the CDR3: TGTGCCAGCAGCCCTCGTTCAGGGTGGGGAGACGAGCAGTACTTC. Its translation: CASSPRSGWGDEQYF.

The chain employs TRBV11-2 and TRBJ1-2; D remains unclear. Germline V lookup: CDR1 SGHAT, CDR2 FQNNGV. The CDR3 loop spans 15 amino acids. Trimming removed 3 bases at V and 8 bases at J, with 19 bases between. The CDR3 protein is CASSLRPWMERGYTF. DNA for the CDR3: TGTGCCAGCAGCTTGAGACCTTGGATGGAGAGAGGCTACACCTTC.

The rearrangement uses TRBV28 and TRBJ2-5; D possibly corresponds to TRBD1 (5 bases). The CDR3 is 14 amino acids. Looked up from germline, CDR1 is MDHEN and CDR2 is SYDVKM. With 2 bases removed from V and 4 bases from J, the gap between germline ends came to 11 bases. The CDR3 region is CASSLAGLPETQYF. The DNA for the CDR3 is TGTGCCAGCAGTTTAGCAGGGTTACCAGAGACCCAGTACTTC. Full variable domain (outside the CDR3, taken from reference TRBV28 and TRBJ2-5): DVKVTQSSRYLVKRTGEKVFLECVQDMDHENMFWYRQDPGLGLRLIYFSYDVKMKEKGDIPEGYSVSREKKERFSLILESASTNQTSMYLCASSLAGLPETQYFGPGTRLLVL.

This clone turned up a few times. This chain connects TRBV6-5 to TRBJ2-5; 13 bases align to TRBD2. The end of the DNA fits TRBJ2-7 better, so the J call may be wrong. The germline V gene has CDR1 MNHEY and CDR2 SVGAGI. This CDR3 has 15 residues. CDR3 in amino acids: CASSRTSGSADEQYF. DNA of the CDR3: TGTGCCAGCAGTAGGACTAGCGGGAGCGCAGACGAGCAGTACTTC.

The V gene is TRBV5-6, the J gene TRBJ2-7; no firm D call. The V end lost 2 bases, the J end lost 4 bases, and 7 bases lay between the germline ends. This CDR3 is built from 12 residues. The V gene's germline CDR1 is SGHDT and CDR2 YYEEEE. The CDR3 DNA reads TGTGCCAGCAGCTTTAATTTTTACGAGCAGTACTTC. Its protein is CASSFNFYEQYF.

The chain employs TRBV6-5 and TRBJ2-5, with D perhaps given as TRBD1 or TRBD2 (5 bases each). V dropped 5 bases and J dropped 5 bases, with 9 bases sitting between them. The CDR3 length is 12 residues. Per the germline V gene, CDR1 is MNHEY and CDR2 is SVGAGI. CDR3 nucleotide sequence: TGTGCCAGCAGTCAGGGAGTTGAGACCCAGTACTTC. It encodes CASSQGVETQYF.

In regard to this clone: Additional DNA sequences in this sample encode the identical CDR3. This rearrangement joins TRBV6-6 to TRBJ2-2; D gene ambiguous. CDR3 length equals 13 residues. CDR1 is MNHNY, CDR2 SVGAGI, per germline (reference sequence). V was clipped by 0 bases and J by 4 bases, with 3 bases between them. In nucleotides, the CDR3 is TGTGCCAGCAGTTACTCTAGCACCGGGGAGCTGTTTTTT. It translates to CASSYSSTGELFF.

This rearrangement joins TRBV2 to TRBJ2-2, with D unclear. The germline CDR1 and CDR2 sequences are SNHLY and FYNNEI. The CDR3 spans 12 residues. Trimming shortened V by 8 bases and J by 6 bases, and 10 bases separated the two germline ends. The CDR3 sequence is CASGPTAGELFF. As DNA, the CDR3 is TGTGCCAGCGGACCGACTGCCGGGGAGCTGTTTTTT.

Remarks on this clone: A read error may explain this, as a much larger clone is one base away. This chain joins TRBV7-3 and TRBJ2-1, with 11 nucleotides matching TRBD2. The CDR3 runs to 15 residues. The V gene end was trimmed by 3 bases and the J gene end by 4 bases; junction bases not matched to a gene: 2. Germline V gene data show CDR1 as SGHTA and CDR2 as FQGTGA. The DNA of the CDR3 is TGTGCCAGCAGCTTCGGGACTAGCGGTTACAATGAGCAGTTCTTC. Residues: CASSFGTSGYNEQFF.

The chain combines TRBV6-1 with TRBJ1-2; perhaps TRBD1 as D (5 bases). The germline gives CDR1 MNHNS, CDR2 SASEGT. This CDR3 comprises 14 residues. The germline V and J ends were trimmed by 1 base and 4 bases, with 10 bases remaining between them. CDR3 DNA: TGTGCCAGCAGTGAAGAATGGGGGGTCTATGGCTACACCTTC. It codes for CASSEEWGVYGYTF.

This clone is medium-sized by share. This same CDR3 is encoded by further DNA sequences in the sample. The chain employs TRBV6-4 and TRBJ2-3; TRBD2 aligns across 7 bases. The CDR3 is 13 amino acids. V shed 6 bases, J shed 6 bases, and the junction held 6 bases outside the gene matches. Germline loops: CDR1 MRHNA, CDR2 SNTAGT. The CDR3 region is CASSLSGTDTQYF. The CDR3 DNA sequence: TGTGCCAGCAGCCTAAGCGGGACGGATACGCAGTATTTT.

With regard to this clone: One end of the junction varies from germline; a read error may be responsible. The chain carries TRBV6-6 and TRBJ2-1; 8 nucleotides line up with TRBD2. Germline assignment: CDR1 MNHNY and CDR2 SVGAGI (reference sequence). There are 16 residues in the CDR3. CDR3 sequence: CASSDSAGGGYNEQFF. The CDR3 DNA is TGTGCCAGCAGTGACTCGGCGGGAGGTGGGTACAATGAGCAGTTCTTC.

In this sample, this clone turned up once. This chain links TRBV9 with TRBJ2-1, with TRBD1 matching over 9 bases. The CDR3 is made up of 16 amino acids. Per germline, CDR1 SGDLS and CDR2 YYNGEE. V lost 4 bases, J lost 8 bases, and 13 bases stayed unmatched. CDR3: CASSLSPGQGIYEQFF. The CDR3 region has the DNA TGTGCCAGCAGCTTATCCCCGGGACAGGGTATTTATGAGCAGTTCTTC.

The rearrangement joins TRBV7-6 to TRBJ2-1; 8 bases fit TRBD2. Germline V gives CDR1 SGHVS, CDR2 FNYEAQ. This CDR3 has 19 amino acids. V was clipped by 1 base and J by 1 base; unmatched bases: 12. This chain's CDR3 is CASSLGTTGTRGSYNEQFF. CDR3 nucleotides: TGTGCCAGCAGCTTAGGGACGACCGGGACTAGAGGATCCTACAATGAGCAGTTCTTC. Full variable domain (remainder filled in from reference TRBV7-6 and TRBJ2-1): GAGVSQSPRYKVTKRGQDVALRCDPISGHVSLYWYRQALGQGPEFLTYFNYEAQQDKSGLPNDRFSAERPEGSISTLTIQRTEQRDSAMYRCASSLGTTGTRGSYNEQFFGPGTRLTVL.

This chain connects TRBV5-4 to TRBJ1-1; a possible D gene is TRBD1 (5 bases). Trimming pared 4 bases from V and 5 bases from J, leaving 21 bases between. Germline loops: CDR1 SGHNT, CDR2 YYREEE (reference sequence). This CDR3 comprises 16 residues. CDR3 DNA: TGTGCCAGCAGCCCGACCGTGGAGGGGCGGGGAACTGAAGCTTTCTTT. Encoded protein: CASSPTVEGRGTEAFF.

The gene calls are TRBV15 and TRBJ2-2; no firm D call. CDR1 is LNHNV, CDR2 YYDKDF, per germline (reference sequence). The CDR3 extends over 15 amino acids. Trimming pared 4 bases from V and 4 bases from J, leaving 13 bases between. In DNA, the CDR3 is TGTGCCACCAGCACGATTAGGAGCGCCACCGGGGAGCTGTTTTTT. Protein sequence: CATSTIRSATGELFF.

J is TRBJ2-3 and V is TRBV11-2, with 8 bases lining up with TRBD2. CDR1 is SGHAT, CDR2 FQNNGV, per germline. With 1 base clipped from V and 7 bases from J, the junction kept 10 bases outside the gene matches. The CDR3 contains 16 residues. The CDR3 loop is CASSLGAGANPYTQYF. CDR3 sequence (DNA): TGTGCCAGCAGCTTAGGAGCGGGAGCGAACCCCTATACGCAGTATTTT.

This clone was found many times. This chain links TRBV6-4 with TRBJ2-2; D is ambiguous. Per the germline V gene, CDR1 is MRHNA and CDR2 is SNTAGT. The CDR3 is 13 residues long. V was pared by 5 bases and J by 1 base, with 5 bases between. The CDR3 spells CASSPGNTGELFF. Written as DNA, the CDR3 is TGTGCCAGCAGTCCCGGGAACACCGGGGAGCTGTTTTTT.